The next 5 T cell receptor beta chains were all read from a single sample in a study of beta chain features in type 1 diabetes. Expressed TCRB transcripts were sequenced because the entire RNA isolate underwent reverse transcription. Profiled with immunoSEQ multiplex PCR; TCRdb holds only in-frame clones, not every one. There are hundreds of thousands of clones in the sample; roughly 16% occur only once, and approximately 0.099% lies in the top ten. The sample taken for sequencing was naive CD4+ T cells from blood. Receptors were obtained from a man younger than 35 in good health.

The chain is built from TRBV28 and TRBJ1-5; possible D gene TRBD1, 6 bases. Trimming removed 10 bases from V and 7 bases from J, with 17 bases in between. Per the germline V gene, CDR1 is MDHEN and CDR2 is SYDVKM. The CDR3 is 13 amino acids. CDR3 in amino acids: CAIHLGGAQPQHF. The CDR3 DNA reads TGTGCCATCCATTTAGGGGGGGCCCAGCCCCAGCATTTT.

The chain combines TRBV2 with TRBJ2-1; a weak D match, TRBD1 (5 bases). Trimming took 5 bases from V and 3 from J, leaving 11 bases between them. CDR1 is SNHLY and CDR2 is FYNNEI in the germline V gene. The CDR3 has 14 amino acids. The CDR3 DNA reads TGTGCCAGCAGTATACAGGAGATCTACAATGAGCAGTTCTTC. The encoded protein is CASSIQEIYNEQFF. Based on the CDR3 plus reference TRBV2 and TRBJ2-1, the full variable domain is EPEVTQTPSHQVTQMGQEVILRCVPISNHLYFYWYRQILGQKVEFLVSFYNNEISEKSEIFDDQFSVERPDGSNFTLKIRSTKLEDSAMYFCASSIQEIYNEQFFGPGTRLTVL.

This chain uses TRBV7-2 with TRBJ2-5; D remains unclear. This CDR3 contains 14 residues. V dropped 2 bases and J dropped 5 bases, with 12 bases sitting between them. Per the germline V gene, CDR1 is SGHTA and CDR2 is FQGNSA. DNA of the CDR3: TGTGCCAGCAGCTTAAGTTTGAAAAGGGAGACCCAGTACTTC. Amino acids: CASSLSLKRETQYF.

This clone has a handful of counts. This chain connects TRBV4-3 to TRBJ1-3; D remains unclear. CDR1 and CDR2 from the germline V gene are LGHNA and YSLEER. This CDR3 has 14 residues. V shed 1 base and J shed 3 bases, with 7 bases lying between them. The chain's CDR3 is CASSQGSSGNTIYF. Here the CDR3 DNA reads TGCGCCAGCAGCCAAGGTTCCAGTGGAAACACCATATATTTT.

As concerns this clone: Other DNA sequences in this sample translate to the same CDR3. J is TRBJ2-5 and V is TRBV7-2; D is uncertain. Looked up from germline, CDR1 is SGHTA and CDR2 is FQGNSA. Between the trimmed V and J ends, which lost 1 base and 4 bases, there was a span of 4 bases. The CDR3 spans 12 residues. In DNA, the CDR3 is TGTGCCAGCAGCTTAGGCGCAGAGACCCAGTACTTC. This gives the protein CASSLGAETQYF.